The 21 T cell receptor beta chains presented below share a single source sample, sequenced in a study of tissue T cells after allogeneic stem cell transplantation. Sequencing used immunoSEQ multiplex PCR; TCRdb keeps in-frame clones, though not all of them. The data contain roughly 50,000 clones, about 73% of them seen just once; the ten biggest clones take up 0.45% to 0.7%. The sequenced sample consisted of sorted cells pooled from one or two spleens. The receptor set was obtained from a pool of C57BL/6 mice in good health.

Details on this clone: The germline and genes are mouse ones. Coverage ceases 1 residue before the CDR3 finishes, and the germline J gene fills in the end. The chain combines TRBV29 with TRBJ1-4; D might be TRBD1 (6 bases). The CDR3 has 14 amino acids. Trimming removed 5 bases at V and 3 bases at J, with 10 bases between. Germline CDR1 and CDR2: MSHET and SYDVDS. The covered CDR3 bases are TGTGCTAGCAGTAGGCAGGGGACCAACGAAAGATTATTT. Encoded protein: CASSRQGTNERLF. The whole CDR3 reads CASSRQGTNERLFF.

Comments on this clone: Gene labels here are mouse ones. The read terminates 1 residue before the CDR3 end, so the remaining end is supplied by the germline J gene. The rearrangement joins TRBV1 to TRBJ2-7, with TRBD1 identical over 8 bases. V gave up 0 bases and J gave up 6 bases; unmatched junction bases: 1. CDR3 length: 13 residues. Germline assignment: CDR1 NSQYPW and CDR2 LRSPGD (reference sequence). CDR3 amino acids: CTCSADGQGEQYF. The CDR3 DNA, read in part, is TGCACCTGCAGTGCAGATGGACAGGGTGAACAGTAC.

Details on this clone: Mouse names are used for the genes. The read comes to an end 1 residue before the CDR3 does, leaving the germline J gene to fill in the end. The V and J genes are TRBV2 and TRBJ1-5, with D possibly matching TRBD1 (6 bases). This CDR3 region has 14 residues. Trimming removed 0 bases at V and 7 bases at J, with 10 bases between. Germline V gene data show CDR1 as LGHNA and CDR2 as YSYQKL. CDR3 DNA (partial): TGTGCCAGCAGCCAAGATCAGGGACATCAGGCTCCGCTT. Translated: CASSQDQGHQAPL. The whole CDR3 sequence is CASSQDQGHQAPLF.

Notes on this clone: These gene names are mouse names. The read falls 1 residue short of the CDR3 end, and the missing part is taken from the germline J gene. The V call is TRBV2, the J call TRBJ1-1; D gene uncertain. V lost 0 bases and J lost 10, with 0 bases in between. Germline-derived CDR1 and CDR2 are LGHNA and YSYQKL. The CDR3 contains 9 residues. The covered CDR3 bases are TGTGCCAGCAGCCAAGAAGTCTTC. Translating it yields CASSQEVF. Given in full, the CDR3 is CASSQEVFF.

The count of this clone is one. Gene names are mouse gene names. The read terminates 1 residue before the CDR3 end, so the remaining end is supplied by the germline J gene. This sample includes further DNA sequences coding for the same CDR3. The chain is built from TRBV13-3 and TRBJ2-1; either TRBD1 or TRBD2 may fit D (7 bases each). With 4 bases removed from V and 7 bases from J, the gap between germline ends came to 18 bases. The CDR3 has 15 amino acids. Germline loops: CDR1 NNHDY, CDR2 SYVADS. CDR3 bases read: TGTGCCAGCAGTTCAACAGGGGCGGGGGGGGCTGAGCAGTTC. Translating it yields CASSSTGAGGAEQF. The full CDR3 is CASSSTGAGGAEQFF.

A remark on this clone: The gene names given are mouse names. The missing CDR3 end, 1 residue past where the read stops, is filled in from the germline J gene. The rearrangement links TRBV15 to TRBJ2-1, with 9 bases fitting TRBD2. V trimming: 3 bases; J trimming: 3 bases; junction bases outside the gene matches: 3. Germline CDR1 reads SGHND; CDR2 reads FRSKSL. The CDR3 extends over 15 amino acids. The CDR3 is CASSLDWGPYAEQFF. The CDR3 bases that were read are TGTGCCAGCAGTTTGGACTGGGGTCCCTATGCTGAGCAGTTC.

Of note for this clone: Genes here carry mouse names. The missing CDR3 end, 1 residue past where the read stops, is filled in from the germline J gene. The chain carries TRBV19 and TRBJ2-5; 8 bases match TRBD2. The germline V gene has CDR1 FNHDT and CDR2 SITEND (reference sequence). The trim removed 4 bases at V and 0 bases at J, leaving 10 bases unmatched. This CDR3 spans 17 amino acids. The CDR3 spells CASSPLLGAFNQDTQYF. The covered CDR3 bases are TGTGCCAGCAGTCCCCTACTGGGGGCATTTAACCAAGACACCCAGTAC.

As concerns this clone: The gene symbols are mouse symbols. The CDR3 extends 1 residue past the end of the read, so its final part is completed from the germline J gene. The chain has TRBV16 and TRBJ2-4, with TRBD1 as a possible D gene (5 bases). Germline V CDR1 and CDR2: SGHSA, FRNQAP. This CDR3 has 14 amino acids. Trimming stripped 1 base from V and 3 bases from J, with 8 bases between. The sequenced part of the CDR3 DNA is TGTGCAAGCAGCTTAGTCGGACAACAAAACACCTTGTAC. Its translation: CASSLVGQQNTLY. The full CDR3 is CASSLVGQQNTLYF. The variable domain in full, completed from reference TRBV16 and TRBJ2-4, reads NAGVIQTPRHKVTGKGQEATLWCEPISGHSAVFWYRQTIVQGLEFLTYFRNQAPIDDSGMPKERFSAQMPNQSHSTLKIQSTQPQDSAVYLCASSLVGQQNTLYFGAGTRLSVL.

Comment on this clone: Germline and genes: mouse. The CDR3 end falls 1 residue outside the read, so it is completed with the germline J gene. V usage is TRBV13-2 and J usage is TRBJ1-2; 9 nucleotides agree with TRBD1. Germline-derived CDR1 and CDR2 are NNHNN and SYGAGS (reference sequence). Trimming cost V 3 bases and J 2 bases; bases outside gene matches: 2. The CDR3 spans 14 residues. The covered CDR3 bases are TGTGCCAGCGGTGTGACAGGGGGGAACTCCGACTACACC. This sequence encodes CASGVTGGNSDYT. The whole CDR3 sequence is CASGVTGGNSDYTF.

With regard to this clone: The gene names here belong to mouse. The CDR3 end lies 1 residue beyond the end of the read and is filled in from the germline J gene. This chain joins TRBV26 and TRBJ2-5; D might be TRBD1 (6 bases). The V end lost 3 bases, the J end lost 2 bases, and 9 bases lay between the germline ends. Germline-derived CDR1 and CDR2 are KGHPV and FQNQEV (reference sequence). The length of the CDR3 is 14 residues. CDR3 bases read: TGTGCCAGCAGTCTCACAGGGATCCAAGACACCCAGTAC. Its protein is CASSLTGIQDTQY. The complete CDR3 sequence is CASSLTGIQDTQYF.

As for this clone: Germline and genes: mouse. The CDR3 end falls 1 residue outside the read, so it is completed with the germline J gene. The rearrangement joins TRBV2 to TRBJ1-3; D is ambiguous. V was trimmed by 0 bases and J by 0 bases, leaving 3 bases between them. The CDR3 runs to 14 residues. Germline lookup yields CDR1 LGHNA and CDR2 YSYQKL. This CDR3 is CASSQESSGNTLYF. The covered CDR3 bases are TGTGCCAGCAGCCAAGAGAGTTCTGGAAATACGCTCTAT.

Of note for this clone: The genes and germline here are from mouse. The read halts 1 residue ahead of the CDR3 end, with the missing end drawn from the germline J gene. The chain links TRBV15 to TRBJ1-4, with D unclear. Germline V lookup: CDR1 SGHND, CDR2 FRSKSL. The CDR3 sequence is 13 residues long. V was shortened by 3 bases and J by 7 bases, with 9 bases between the two germline ends. The CDR3 region is CASSFQASERLFF. The sequenced CDR3 bases are TGTGCCAGCAGTTTCCAGGCCAGCGAAAGATTATTT.

Comment on this clone: The genes and germline here are from mouse. Coverage ceases 1 residue before the CDR3 finishes, and the germline J gene fills in the end. The chain links TRBV3 to TRBJ2-3, with 9 bases that match TRBD2. This CDR3 has 16 residues. Trimming cost V 5 bases and J 0 bases; bases outside gene matches: 6. CDR1 is SNHLY, CDR2 FYNGKV, per germline (reference sequence). The CDR3 spells CASSPRLGVSAETLYF. CDR3 DNA (partial): TGTGCCAGCAGCCCCCGACTGGGGGTTAGTGCAGAAACGCTGTAT. Drawing the rest from reference TRBV3 and TRBJ2-3, the complete variable domain is GPKVLQIPSHQIIDMGQMVTLNCDPVSNHLYFYWYKQILGQQMEFLVNFYNGKVMEKSKLFKDQFSVERPDGSYFTLKIQPTALEDSAVYFCASSPRLGVSAETLYFGSGTRLTVL.

Concerning this clone: The gene names given are mouse names. Sequencing ends 1 residue short of the CDR3 end; the germline J gene provides the rest. The chain employs TRBV5 and TRBJ2-5; D may match TRBD1 or TRBD2 (6 bases each). Germline CDR1 is LGHNA and CDR2 is YNLKQL (reference sequence). The V end lost 7 bases, the J end lost 0 bases, and 11 bases lay between the germline ends. This CDR3 is 14 amino acids long. The sequenced CDR3 bases are TGTGCCAGCAAGGGGGGTTTTAACCAAGACACCCAGTAC. This translates into CASKGGFNQDTQY. The whole CDR3 sequence is CASKGGFNQDTQYF.

Concerning this clone: The gene names here belong to mouse. The sequenced fragment ends 1 residue before the CDR3 boundary, so the rest is inferred from the germline J gene. V is TRBV13-2 and J is TRBJ2-4, with 9 bases matching TRBD1. The CDR3 runs to 15 residues. Per the germline V gene, CDR1 is NNHNN and CDR2 is SYGAGS (reference sequence). The J segment lost 0 bases and the V segment lost 4 bases, leaving 3 bases of the junction unmatched. The CDR3 spells CASGPGQGSQNTLYF. The CDR3 DNA, read in part, is TGTGCCAGCGGTCCGGGACAGGGTAGTCAAAACACCTTGTAC.

This clone was counted only a few times. Mouse names are used for the genes. From the germline J gene comes the end of the CDR3, since the read stops 1 residue before it. The rearrangement uses TRBV5 and TRBJ2-7; 10 nucleotides line up with TRBD1. CDR1 is LGHNA, CDR2 YNLKQL, per germline (reference sequence). V gave up 4 bases and J gave up 4 bases; unmatched junction bases: 4. The CDR3 covers 14 residues. The CDR3 sequence: CASSPPGQGYEQYF. CDR3 DNA, as far as it was read: TGTGCCAGCAGCCCCCCGGGACAGGGGTATGAACAGTAC.

As regards this clone: The genes are named according to mouse. The CDR3 end is not reached by the read, which stops 1 residue before it; the germline J gene fills it in. The gene calls are TRBV5 and TRBJ1-4, with no clear D. CDR1 is LGHNA, CDR2 YNLKQL, per germline (reference sequence). The CDR3 runs to 15 residues. Trimming took 0 bases from V and 1 from J, leaving 6 bases between them. The sequenced part of the CDR3 DNA is TGTGCCAGCAGCCAAGAGCAACGTTCCAACGAAAGATTATTT. This codes for CASSQEQRSNERLF. The entire CDR3 sequence reads CASSQEQRSNERLFF.

In regard to this clone: Here the gene names and germline are mouse. The read gets to within 1 residue of the CDR3 end, and the germline J gene fills in the rest. The genes are TRBV13-1 and TRBJ2-3; D is undetermined. V lost 1 base and J lost 2, with 5 bases in between. Germline V gene data show CDR1 as NSHNY and CDR2 as SYGAGN. The CDR3 is 13 amino acids. The CDR3 reads CASSDMVAETLYF. CDR3 DNA (partial): TGTGCCAGCAGTGATATGGTTGCAGAAACGCTGTAT.

With regard to this clone: Mouse names are used for the genes. The read terminates 1 residue ahead of where the CDR3 ends, so the germline J gene completes it. V and J are TRBV3 and TRBJ2-2; D is perhaps TRBD1 (5 bases). The germline gives CDR1 SNHLY, CDR2 FYNGKV (reference sequence). There are 14 residues in the CDR3. V was shortened by 5 bases and J by 2 bases, with 9 bases between the two germline ends. The CDR3 region is CASSPRVNTGQLYF. CDR3 bases read: TGTGCCAGCAGCCCCAGGGTCAACACCGGGCAGCTCTAC.

The sample holds a few counts of this clone. All gene names here are mouse names. Read coverage stops 1 residue before the CDR3 terminus; the germline J gene supplies the remainder. The chain carries TRBV12-2 and TRBJ2-7, with TRBD2 matching 10 bases. CDR1 is SGHLS, CDR2 HYDKME, per germline. The CDR3 contains 15 residues. V shed 0 bases and J 4 bases; nucleotides not matched to a gene: 5. The sequenced part of the CDR3 DNA is TGTGCCAGCTCTCTCTCCTGGGGGGGCGCTTATGAACAGTAC. Translated, it gives CASSLSWGGAYEQY. The full CDR3 sequence reads CASSLSWGGAYEQYF. The full variable domain, with the rest looked up from reference TRBV12-2 and TRBJ2-7, is NSGVVQSPRYIIKGKGERSILKCIPISGHLSVAWYQQTQGQELKFFIQHYDKMERDKGNLPSRFSVQQFDDYHSEMNMSALELEDSAVYFCASSLSWGGAYEQYFGPGTRLTVL.

Worth noting for this clone: Gene names denote mouse genes. The read ends 1 residue shy of where the CDR3 ends; the end is completed using the germline J gene. The V call is TRBV5, the J call TRBJ2-7, with TRBD2 matching over 7 bases. With V trimmed by 4 bases and J by 5 bases, 5 bases remained unmatched. Germline loops: CDR1 LGHNA, CDR2 YNLKQL (reference sequence). CDR3 length equals 13 residues. The sequenced part of the CDR3 DNA is TGTGCCAGCAGCCTCTTGGGGGGTGATGAACAGTAC. Protein product: CASSLLGGDEQY. The complete CDR3 protein is CASSLLGGDEQYF.